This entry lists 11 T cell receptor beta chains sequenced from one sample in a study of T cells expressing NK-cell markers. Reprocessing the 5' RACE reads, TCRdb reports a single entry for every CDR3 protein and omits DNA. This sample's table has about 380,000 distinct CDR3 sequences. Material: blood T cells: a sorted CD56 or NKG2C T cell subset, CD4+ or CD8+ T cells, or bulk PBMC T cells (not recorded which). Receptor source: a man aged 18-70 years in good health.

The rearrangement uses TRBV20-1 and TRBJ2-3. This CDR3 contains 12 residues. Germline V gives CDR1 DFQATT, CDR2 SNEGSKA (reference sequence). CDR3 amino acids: CSARVSARTQYF.

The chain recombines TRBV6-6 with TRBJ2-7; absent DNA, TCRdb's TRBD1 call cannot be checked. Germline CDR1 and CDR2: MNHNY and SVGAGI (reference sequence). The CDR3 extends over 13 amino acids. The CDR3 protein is CASSYSRDSEQYF.

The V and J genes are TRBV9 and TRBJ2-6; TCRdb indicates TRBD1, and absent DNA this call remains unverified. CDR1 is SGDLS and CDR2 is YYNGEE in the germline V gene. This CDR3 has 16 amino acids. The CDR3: CASSAGTGAGANVLTF.

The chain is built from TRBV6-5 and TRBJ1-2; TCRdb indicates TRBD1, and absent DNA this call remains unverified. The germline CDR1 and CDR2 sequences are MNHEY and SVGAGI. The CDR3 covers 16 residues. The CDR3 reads CASSYVGTGKNYGYTF.

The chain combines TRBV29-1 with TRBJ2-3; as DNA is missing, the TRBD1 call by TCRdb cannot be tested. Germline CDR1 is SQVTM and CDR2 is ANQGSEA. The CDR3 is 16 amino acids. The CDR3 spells CSVSGGAGRDTDTQYF.

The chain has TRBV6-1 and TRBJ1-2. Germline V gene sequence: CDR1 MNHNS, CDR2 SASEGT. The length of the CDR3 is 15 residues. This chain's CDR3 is CASSNPRGARYGYTF.

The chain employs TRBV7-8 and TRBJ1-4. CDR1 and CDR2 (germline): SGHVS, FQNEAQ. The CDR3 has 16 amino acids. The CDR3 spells CASSLVGYLTNEKLFF.

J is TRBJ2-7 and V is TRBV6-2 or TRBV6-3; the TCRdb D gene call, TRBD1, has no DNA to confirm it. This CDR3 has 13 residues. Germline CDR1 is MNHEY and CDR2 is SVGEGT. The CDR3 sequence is CASSDRDTYEQYF.

The CDR3 is CASSGQTKETQYF. The V and J genes are TRBV2 and TRBJ2-5; with no DNA, the TCRdb D assignment of TRBD1 cannot be verified. The CDR3 length is 13 residues. Germline CDR1 and CDR2: SNHLY and FYNNEI. Looking up the rest from reference TRBV2 and TRBJ2-5 gives the full variable domain: EPEVTQTPSHQVTQMGQEVILRCVPISNHLYFYWYRQILGQKVEFLVSFYNNEISEKSEIFDDQFSVERPDGSNFTLKIRSTKLEDSAMYFCASSGQTKETQYFGPGTRLLVL.

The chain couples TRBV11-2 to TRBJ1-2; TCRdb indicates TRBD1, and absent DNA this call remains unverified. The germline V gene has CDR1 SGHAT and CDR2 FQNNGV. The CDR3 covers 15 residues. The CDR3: CASSLAGQGAGGYTF.

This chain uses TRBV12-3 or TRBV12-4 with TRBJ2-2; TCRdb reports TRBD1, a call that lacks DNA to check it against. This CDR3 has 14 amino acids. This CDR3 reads CASAQGYLTGELFF.